The table lists the clone carrying this TCR beta chain with many counts. As yet, its antigen is unknown. The germline V and J ends were trimmed by 2 bases and 4 bases, with 9 bases remaining between them. Germline V CDR1 and CDR2: SGHAT, FQNNGV. The CDR3 loop spans 13 amino acids. Primers: 60 Vbeta forward and 13 Jbeta reverse. TCRdb keeps only in-frame clones here, not all; method: immunoSEQ multiplex PCR. This table holds a few hundred thousand clones, roughly 84% found once. Each of the donors was a healthy bone marrow donor. Nominally healthy donors were sampled, though unrecorded immune exposures were likely. This entry is derived from a study of cytomegalovirus exposure and HLA in healthy donors. Study-level findings and limits: It emerged from a later analysis that several of the most significant clusters appeared to be linked to common viral pathogens. The listing of 160 or so TCR beta chains classed them as cytomegalovirus-associated.

The sequence was collected from a girl between 5 and 17 years old in good health and CMV-seronegative. This chain joins TRBV11-2 and TRBJ2-7; D is ambiguous. Sequenced: PBMCs. For the CDR3, the DNA is TGTGCCAGCAGCTTACCCCCCAGGTACGAGCAGTACTTC. This translates into CASSLPPRYEQYF.